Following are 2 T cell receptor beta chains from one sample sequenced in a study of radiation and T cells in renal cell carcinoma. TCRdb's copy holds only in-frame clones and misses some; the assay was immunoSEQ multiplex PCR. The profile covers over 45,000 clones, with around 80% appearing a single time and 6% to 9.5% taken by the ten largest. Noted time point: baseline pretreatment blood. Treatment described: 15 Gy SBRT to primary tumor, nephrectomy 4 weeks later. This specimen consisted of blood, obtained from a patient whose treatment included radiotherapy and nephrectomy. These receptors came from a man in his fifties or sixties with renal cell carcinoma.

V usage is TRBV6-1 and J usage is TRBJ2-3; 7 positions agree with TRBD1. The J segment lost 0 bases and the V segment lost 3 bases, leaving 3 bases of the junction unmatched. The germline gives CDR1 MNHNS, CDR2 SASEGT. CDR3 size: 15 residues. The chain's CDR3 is CASSEGQPSTDTQYF. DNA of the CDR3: TGTGCCAGCAGTGAGGGACAGCCAAGCACAGATACGCAGTATTTT.

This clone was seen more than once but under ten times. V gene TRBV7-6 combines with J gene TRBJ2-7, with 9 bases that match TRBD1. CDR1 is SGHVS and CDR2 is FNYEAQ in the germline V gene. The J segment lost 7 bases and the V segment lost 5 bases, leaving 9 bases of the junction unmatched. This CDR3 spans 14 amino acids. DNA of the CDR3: TGTGCCAGCAGCGCCCAAACCGGGACAGGGGAGCAGTACTTC. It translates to CASSAQTGTGEQYF.